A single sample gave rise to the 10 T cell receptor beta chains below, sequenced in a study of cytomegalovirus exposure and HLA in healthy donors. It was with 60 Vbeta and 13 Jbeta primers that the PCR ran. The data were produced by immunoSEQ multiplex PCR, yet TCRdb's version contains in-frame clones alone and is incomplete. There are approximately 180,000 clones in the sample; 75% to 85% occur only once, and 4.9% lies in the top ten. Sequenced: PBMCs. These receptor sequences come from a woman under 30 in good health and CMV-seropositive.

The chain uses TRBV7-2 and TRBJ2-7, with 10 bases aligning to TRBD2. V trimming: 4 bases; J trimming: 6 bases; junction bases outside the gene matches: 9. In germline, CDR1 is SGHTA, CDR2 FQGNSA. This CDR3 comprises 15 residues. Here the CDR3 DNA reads TGTGCCAGCAGCTCAAGCGGGGGGGTCCCTACCGAGCAGTACTTC. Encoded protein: CASSSSGGVPTEQYF.

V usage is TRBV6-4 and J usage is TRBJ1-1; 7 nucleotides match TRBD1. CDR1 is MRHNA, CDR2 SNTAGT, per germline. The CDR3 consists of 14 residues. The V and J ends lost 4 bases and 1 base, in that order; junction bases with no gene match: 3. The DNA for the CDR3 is TGTGCCAGCAGTGCAGGACAGGCGAACACTGAAGCTTTCTTT. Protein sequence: CASSAGQANTEAFF.

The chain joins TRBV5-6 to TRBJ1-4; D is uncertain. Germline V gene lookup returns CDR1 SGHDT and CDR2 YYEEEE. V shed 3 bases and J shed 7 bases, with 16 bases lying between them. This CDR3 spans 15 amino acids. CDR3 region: CASSYRGGTGEKLFF. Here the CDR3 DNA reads TGTGCCAGCAGCTACCGCGGCGGAACGGGTGAAAAACTGTTTTTT.

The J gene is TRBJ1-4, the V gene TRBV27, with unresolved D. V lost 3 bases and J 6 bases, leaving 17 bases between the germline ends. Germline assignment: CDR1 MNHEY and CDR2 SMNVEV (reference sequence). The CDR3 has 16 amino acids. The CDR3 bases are TGTGCCAGCAGTTTCGGTCGGGAATTATTAGATGAAAAACTGTTTTTT. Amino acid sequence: CASSFGRELLDEKLFF.

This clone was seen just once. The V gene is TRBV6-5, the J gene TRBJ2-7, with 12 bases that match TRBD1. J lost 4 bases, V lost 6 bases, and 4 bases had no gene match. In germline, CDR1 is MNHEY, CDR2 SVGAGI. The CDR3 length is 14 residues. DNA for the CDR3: TGTGCCAGCAGGGGGACAGGGGGCGGGTACGAGCAGTACTTC. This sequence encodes CASRGTGGGYEQYF.

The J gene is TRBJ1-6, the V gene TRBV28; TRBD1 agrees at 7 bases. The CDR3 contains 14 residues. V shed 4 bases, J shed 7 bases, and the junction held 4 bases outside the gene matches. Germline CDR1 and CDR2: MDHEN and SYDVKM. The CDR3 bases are TGTGCCAGCAGTTGGGGACAGCTAAATTCACCCCTCCACTTT. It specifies CASSWGQLNSPLHF. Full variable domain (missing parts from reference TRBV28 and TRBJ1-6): DVKVTQSSRYLVKRTGEKVFLECVQDMDHENMFWYRQDPGLGLRLIYFSYDVKMKEKGDIPEGYSVSREKKERFSLILESASTNQTSMYLCASSWGQLNSPLHFGNGTRLTVT.

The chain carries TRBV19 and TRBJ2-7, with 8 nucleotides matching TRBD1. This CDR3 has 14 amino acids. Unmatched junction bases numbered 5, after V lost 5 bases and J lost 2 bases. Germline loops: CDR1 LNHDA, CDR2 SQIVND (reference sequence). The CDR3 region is CASSSGTGTYEQYF. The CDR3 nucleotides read TGTGCCAGTAGTTCCGGGACAGGCACCTACGAGCAGTACTTC.

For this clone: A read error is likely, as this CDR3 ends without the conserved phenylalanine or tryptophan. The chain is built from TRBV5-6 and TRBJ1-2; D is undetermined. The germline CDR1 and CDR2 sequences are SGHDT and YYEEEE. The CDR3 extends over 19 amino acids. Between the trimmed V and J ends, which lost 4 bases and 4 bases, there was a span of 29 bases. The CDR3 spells CASSPERPTPGPWGYGYTL. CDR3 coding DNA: TGTGCCAGCAGCCCGGAAAGGCCAACCCCCGGGCCCTGGGGCTATGGCTACACCCTC.

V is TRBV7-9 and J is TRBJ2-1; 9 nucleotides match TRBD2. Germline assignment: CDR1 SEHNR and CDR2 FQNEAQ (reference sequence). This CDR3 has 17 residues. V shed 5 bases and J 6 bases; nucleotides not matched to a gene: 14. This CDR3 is CASSHVRGGGAVNEQFF. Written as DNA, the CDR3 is TGTGCCAGCAGCCATGTGCGTGGCGGGGGGGCGGTCAATGAGCAGTTCTTC. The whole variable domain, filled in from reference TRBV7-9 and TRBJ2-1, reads DTGVSQNPRHKITKRGQNVTFRCDPISEHNRLYWYRQTLGQGPEFLTYFQNEAQLEKSRLLSDRFSAERPKGSFSTLEIQRTEQGDSAMYLCASSHVRGGGAVNEQFFGPGTRLTVL.

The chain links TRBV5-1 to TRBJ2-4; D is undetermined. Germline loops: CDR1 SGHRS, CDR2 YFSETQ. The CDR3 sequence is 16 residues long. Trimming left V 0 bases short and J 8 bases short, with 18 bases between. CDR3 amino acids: CASSLGEAGSNDIQYF. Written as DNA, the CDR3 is TGCGCCAGCAGCTTGGGTGAAGCAGGTTCTAATGACATTCAGTACTTC.